Presented here are 12 T cell receptor beta chains from one specimen sequenced in a study of T cells in women clearing cervical HPV infection. Method: immunoSEQ multiplex PCR; TCRdb's copy keeps in-frame clones and lacks some. The listing contains tens of thousands of clones. What was sequenced was blood buffy coat. The source of these receptors is a woman aged 18 to 75 with a cervical HPV16 infection that either progressed to CIN3+ or cleared (not recorded which).

As for this clone: The CDR3 extends 3 residues past the end of the read, so its final part is completed from the germline J gene. The chain employs TRBV5-1 and TRBJ1-1, with a weak D call TRBD1 (6 bases). The germline CDR1 and CDR2 sequences are SGHRS and YFSETQ. CDR3 length: 15 amino acids. With 0 bases removed from V and 3 bases from J, the gap between germline ends came to 12 bases. The CDR3 bases that were read are TGCGCCAGCAGCTTGGGTAGGGCAGGGGACACTGAA. Protein sequence: CASSLGRAGDTE. The CDR3 in its entirety is CASSLGRAGDTEAFF.

On this clone: The read finishes 3 residues shy of the CDR3 end, and the germline J gene is used to complete it. The chain uses TRBV3-1 (or the pseudogene TRBV3-2) and TRBJ1-1, with a tentative D call TRBD1 (5 bases). The CDR3 consists of 14 residues. V was clipped by 6 bases and J by 3 bases, with 14 bases between them. Germline-derived CDR1 and CDR2 are LGHDT and YNNKEL (reference sequence). The CDR3 spells CASRFGAGDTEAFF. CDR3 bases read: TGTGCCAGCAGGTTCGGGGCGGGGGACACTGAA.

Worth noting for this clone: The read terminates 3 residues before the CDR3 end, so the remaining end is supplied by the germline J gene. The rearrangement joins TRBV19 to TRBJ2-5; a weak D match, TRBD2 (5 bases). Trimming cost V 7 bases and J 6 bases, with 18 bases left between them. The CDR3 consists of 14 residues. Germline CDR1 reads LNHDA; CDR2 reads SQIVND (reference sequence). CDR3 residues: CASTPGISAQTQYF. The CDR3 DNA, read in part, is TGTGCCAGTACTCCCGGGATTAGCGCTCAGACC.

For this clone: The sequenced fragment ends 3 residues before the CDR3 boundary, so the rest is inferred from the germline J gene. V usage is TRBV3-1 (or the pseudogene TRBV3-2) and J usage is TRBJ2-5; D is possibly TRBD2 (5 bases). From germline, CDR1 is LGHDT and CDR2 YNNKEL (reference sequence). With 0 bases removed from V and 7 bases from J, the gap between germline ends came to 15 bases. This CDR3 spans 15 amino acids. The CDR3 loop is CASSQDVVQRGTQYF. CDR3 DNA, as far as it was read: TGTGCCAGCAGCCAAGATGTTGTCCAACGGGGGACC.

CDR3 DNA (partial): TGCGCCAGCAGCTGGACTAGCGGGAGGGCCGAGGGTGAG. It yields the protein CASSWTSGRAEGE. The full CDR3 protein is CASSWTSGRAEGEQFF. The V gene is TRBV5-1, the J gene TRBJ2-1; 15 bases line up with TRBD2. The CDR3 extends 3 residues past the end of the read, so its final part is completed from the germline J gene. This CDR3 has 16 residues. J lost 9 bases, V lost 3 bases, and 7 bases had no gene match. Germline CDR1 reads SGHRS; CDR2 reads YFSETQ.

Partial CDR3 DNA: TGTGCCAGCAGCTTAGTGACTGTCCAAGAGACC. Its translation: CASSLVTVQET. The CDR3 in full is CASSLVTVQETQYF. This chain connects TRBV7-9 to TRBJ2-5; D is ambiguous. The read comes to an end 3 residues before the CDR3 does, leaving the germline J gene to fill in the end. Trimming stripped 1 base from V and 1 base from J, with 7 bases between. Germline lookup yields CDR1 SEHNR and CDR2 FQNEAQ (reference sequence). CDR3 length equals 14 residues.

Details on this clone: The read ends 3 residues shy of where the CDR3 ends; the end is completed using the germline J gene. The rearrangement uses TRBV2 and TRBJ1-1; tentative D call: TRBD1 (5 bases). V dropped 4 bases and J dropped 0 bases, with 6 bases sitting between them. This CDR3 contains 13 residues. Germline CDR1 and CDR2: SNHLY and FYNNEI. CDR3 bases read: TGTGCCAGCAGTGGACAGTTGAACACTGAA. Its translation: CASSGQLNTE. The CDR3 in its entirety is CASSGQLNTEAFF. Based on the CDR3 plus reference TRBV2 and TRBJ1-1, the full variable domain is EPEVTQTPSHQVTQMGQEVILRCVPISNHLYFYWYRQILGQKVEFLVSFYNNEISEKSEIFDDQFSVERPDGSNFTLKIRSTKLEDSAMYFCASSGQLNTEAFFGQGTRLTVV.

On this clone: The read is 3 residues too short to cover the CDR3 end, so that end is filled in from the germline J gene. V is TRBV19 and J is TRBJ2-1; the match to TRBD2 covers 9 bases. The CDR3 covers 13 residues. CDR1 is LNHDA, CDR2 SQIVND, per germline (reference sequence). The junction had 4 bases not matched to a gene; V was cut back by 6 bases and J by 7 bases. The CDR3 sequence: CASRPSGTNEQFF. The sequenced part of the CDR3 DNA is TGTGCCAGTAGACCTAGCGGGACAAATGAG.

A note on this clone: The sequence runs out 3 residues before the end of the CDR3; the remainder is reconstructed from the germline J gene. The V call is TRBV6-2 or TRBV6-3, the J call TRBJ1-5; TRBD1 is a possible D gene (6 bases). The CDR3 consists of 13 residues. Germline loops: CDR1 MNHEY, CDR2 SVGEGT. V was cut by 6 bases and J by 4 bases, with 10 bases left in between. The CDR3 reads CASRLQGNQPQHF. The CDR3 bases that were read are TGTGCCAGCAGACTACAGGGAAATCAGCCC.

Worth noting for this clone: The read halts 3 residues ahead of the CDR3 end, with the missing end drawn from the germline J gene. The V gene is TRBV30, the J gene TRBJ2-7; no definite D call. V lost 1 base and J 3 bases, leaving 4 bases between the germline ends. The CDR3 covers 11 residues. Per germline, CDR1 GTSNPN and CDR2 SVGIG (reference sequence). This CDR3 reads CAWSGYYEQYF. The DNA read from the CDR3 is TGTGCCTGGAGTGGTTACTACGAG.

To note about this clone: From the germline J gene comes the end of the CDR3, since the read stops 3 residues before it. V gene TRBV14 combines with J gene TRBJ2-1; 9 bases are a match to TRBD1. V lost 0 bases, J lost 3 bases, and 3 bases stayed unmatched. The CDR3 loop spans 16 amino acids. The germline V gene has CDR1 SGHDN and CDR2 FVKESK. Incomplete CDR3 DNA: TGTGCCAGCAGCCAAGACCCGACAGGGGGCTACAATGAG. This gives the protein CASSQDPTGGYNE. The complete CDR3 sequence is CASSQDPTGGYNEQFF.

As for this clone: The read ends 3 residues before the CDR3 terminus; that terminus is restored from the germline J gene. V and J are TRBV2 and TRBJ1-5, with 9 bases aligning to TRBD1. Trimming at V came to 5 bases and at J to 1 base, leaving 6 bases not matched to a gene. The CDR3 runs 16 residues. Germline V lookup: CDR1 SNHLY, CDR2 FYNNEI. The part of the CDR3 DNA that was read is TGTGCCAGCAGTCGACAGGGGGGTCGGAGCAATCAGCCC. As protein: CASSRQGGRSNQP. In full, the CDR3 is CASSRQGGRSNQPQHF.